This T cell receptor (beta chain) was sequenced during a study of blood T cell repertoires in COVID-19. TCRdb's copy holds only in-frame clones and misses some; the assay was immunoSEQ multiplex PCR. This sample has just under 90,000 clones, with more than 85% found just once. Trimming pared 2 bases from V and 0 bases from J, leaving 10 bases between. This CDR3 has 16 amino acids. Germline lookup yields CDR1 SGHVS and CDR2 FQNEAQ. The rearrangement links TRBV7-8 to TRBJ2-2; D is uncertain. The origin of this receptor is a man in his 60s with acute or convalescent COVID-19. Sequenced material: peripheral blood. For the CDR3, the DNA is TGTGCCAGCAGCTTATTGTTAGTTACGAACACCGGGGAGCTGTTTTTT. Translating gives CASSLLLVTNTGELFF.